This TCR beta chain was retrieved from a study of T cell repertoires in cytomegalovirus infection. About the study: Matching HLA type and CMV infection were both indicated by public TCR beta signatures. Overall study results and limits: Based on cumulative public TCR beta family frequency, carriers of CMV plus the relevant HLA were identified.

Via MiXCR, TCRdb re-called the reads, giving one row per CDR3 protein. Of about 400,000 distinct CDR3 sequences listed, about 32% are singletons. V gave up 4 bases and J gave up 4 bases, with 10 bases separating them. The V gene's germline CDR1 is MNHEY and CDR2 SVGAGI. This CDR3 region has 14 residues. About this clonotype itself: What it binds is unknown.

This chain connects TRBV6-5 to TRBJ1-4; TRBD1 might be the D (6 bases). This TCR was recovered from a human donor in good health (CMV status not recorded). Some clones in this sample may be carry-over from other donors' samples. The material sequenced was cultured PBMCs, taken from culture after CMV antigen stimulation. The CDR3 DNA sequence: TGTGCCAGCAGTTGGACAGAGTTTAATGAAAAACTGTTTTTT. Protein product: CASSWTEFNEKLFF.